The 17 T cell receptor beta chains below were found in one sample sequenced in a study of shared clonotypes between healthy human individuals. Measured with immunoSEQ multiplex PCR; TCRdb has only the in-frame clones, and not every one. Among millions of clones listed, 95% were seen once. Sequencing used naive CD4+ T cells sorted from blood. Stated subset: CD45RA+ positively selected. These receptors all come from a man between 18 and 35 years old in good health.

This clone came up once. The chain couples TRBV9 to TRBJ1-5, with a weak D call TRBD1 (5 bases). V lost 0 bases and J lost 5, with 6 bases in between. The length of the CDR3 is 13 residues. Germline V lookup: CDR1 SGDLS, CDR2 YYNGEE. CDR3: CASSVVGDQPQHF. CDR3 DNA: TGTGCCAGCAGCGTAGTAGGGGATCAGCCCCAGCATTTT.

The CDR3 sequence: CASSHQHSGNTIYF. The CDR3 DNA reads TGTGCCAGCAGCCACCAGCACTCTGGAAACACCATATATTTT. The V call is TRBV5-8, the J call TRBJ1-3; D gene unclear. V gave up 4 bases and J gave up 0 bases, with 8 bases separating them. CDR1 and CDR2 from the germline V gene are SGHTS and YDEGEE. The length of the CDR3 is 14 residues.

The V call is TRBV10-3, the J call TRBJ2-7; 7 positions match TRBD2. V lost 6 bases to trimming and J lost 3 bases; unmatched junction nucleotides: 5. The CDR3 has 13 amino acids. Germline CDR1 and CDR2: ENHRY and SYGVKD. The CDR3 loop reads CAISSGGIYEQYF. The CDR3 DNA follows: TGTGCCATCAGCTCGGGGGGAATCTACGAGCAGTACTTC.

On this clone itself: Different DNA sequences within this sample yield the same CDR3. The J gene is TRBJ2-1, the V gene TRBV18; 9 bases line up with TRBD2. The ends lost 3 bases at V and 1 base at J; junction bases unmatched: 1. CDR1 is KGHSH and CDR2 is LQKENI in the germline V gene. The CDR3 spans 15 residues. The DNA of the CDR3 is TGTGCCAGCTCACCGGGACTAGCTTCCTACAATGAGCAGTTCTTC. This translates into CASSPGLASYNEQFF.

The chain carries TRBV7-6 and TRBJ2-7; 8 bases line up with TRBD1. CDR1 is SGHVS and CDR2 is FNYEAQ in the germline V gene. Germline trimming cut 0 bases from V and 2 bases from J; bases unmatched to any gene: 3. The CDR3 contains 15 residues. For the CDR3, the DNA is TGTGCCAGCAGCTTAGCGACAGGGGTGGCCTACGAGCAGTACTTC. Protein: CASSLATGVAYEQYF.

The V gene is TRBV6-5, the J gene TRBJ1-2; possibly TRBD1 for D (5 bases). V lost 1 base and J lost 10, with 16 bases in between. Germline CDR1 is MNHEY and CDR2 is SVGAGI. The CDR3 loop spans 14 amino acids. The CDR3 here is CASSYLQVFADYTF. The CDR3 DNA is TGTGCCAGCAGTTACTTACAGGTCTTTGCGGACTACACCTTC.

This sequence joins TRBV4-3 and TRBJ2-7; the match to TRBD2 covers 8 bases. The CDR3 loop spans 16 amino acids. The ends lost 0 bases at V and 6 bases at J; junction bases unmatched: 10. Germline assignment: CDR1 LGHNA and CDR2 YSLEER. CDR3 nucleotides: TGCGCCAGCAGCCAAGACGCGGTAGCGGGGTGGGGCGAGCAGTACTTC. Amino acid sequence: CASSQDAVAGWGEQYF.

On this clone: The same CDR3 is also encoded by other DNA sequences in this sample. The chain has TRBV5-1 and TRBJ1-4; 10 bases match TRBD1. V was clipped by 2 bases and J by 8 bases; unmatched bases: 3. The germline gives CDR1 SGHRS, CDR2 YFSETQ. This CDR3 has 14 amino acids. Here the CDR3 DNA reads TGCGCCAGCAGCTTCCGGGACAGGGGCGAAAAACTGTTTTTT. Protein sequence: CASSFRDRGEKLFF.

J is TRBJ1-5 and V is TRBV5-6; D may be TRBD1 (5 bases). Trimming took off 3 bases at V and 3 bases at J, with 10 bases between the two ends. Germline lookup yields CDR1 SGHDT and CDR2 YYEEEE. This CDR3 is built from 14 residues. CDR3 in DNA: TGTGCCAGCAGCTCGGGACTCCTCAATCAGCCCCAGCATTTT. Its protein is CASSSGLLNQPQHF.

The chain joins TRBV27 to TRBJ2-7; D not resolved. The CDR3 has 16 amino acids. CDR1 is MNHEY and CDR2 is SMNVEV in the germline V gene (reference sequence). The ends were cut back, 6 bases at V and 3 bases at J, with 21 bases in the middle. The CDR3 bases are TGTGCCAGCAGATGTCGGACCTCACGACCCCTCTACGAGCAGTACTTC. It is translated as CASRCRTSRPLYEQYF.

This sequence joins TRBV9 and TRBJ2-1; D might be TRBD2 (5 bases). The CDR3 consists of 13 residues. The V gene lost 1 base and the J gene lost 5 bases, with 7 bases spanning the gap. Germline lookup yields CDR1 SGDLS and CDR2 YYNGEE. Here the CDR3 DNA reads TGTGCCAGCAGCGTAATCGGGAACAATGAGCAGTTCTTC. As protein: CASSVIGNNEQFF. Full variable domain (remainder filled in from reference TRBV9 and TRBJ2-1): DSGVTQTPKHLITATGQRVTLRCSPRSGDLSVYWYQQSLDQGLQFLIQYYNGEERAKGNILERFSAQQFPDLHSELNLSSLELGDSALYFCASSVIGNNEQFFGPGTRLTVL.

On this clone: The same CDR3 can be traced to other DNA sequences in this sample. V usage is TRBV5-8 and J usage is TRBJ1-5; TRBD1 might be the D (5 bases). Trimming removed 0 bases at V and 0 bases at J, with 7 bases between. The CDR3 spans 15 residues. Germline V CDR1 and CDR2: SGHTS, YDEGEE. CDR3 nucleotide sequence: TGTGCCAGCAGCTTGGGCCAGGGTAGCAATCAGCCCCAGCATTTT. It specifies CASSLGQGSNQPQHF.

This CDR3 reads CASRLTGLSEYEQYF. The CDR3 bases are TGTGCCAGCAGGTTGACAGGGTTATCCGAGTACGAGCAGTACTTC. The V gene is TRBV7-2, the J gene TRBJ2-7, with 7 bases aligning to TRBD1. The junction had 12 bases not matched to a gene; V was cut back by 6 bases and J by 4 bases. The CDR3 is made up of 15 amino acids. CDR1 is SGHTA and CDR2 is FQGNSA in the germline V gene.

This chain links TRBV6-5 with TRBJ1-2; TRBD1 might be the D (6 bases). The CDR3 runs to 13 residues. V shed 2 bases and J shed 6 bases, with 10 bases lying between them. From germline, CDR1 is MNHEY and CDR2 SVGAGI. CDR3 in DNA: TGTGCCAGCAGTTACGCGGGGGCGAATGGCTACACCTTC. This codes for CASSYAGANGYTF.

A note on this clone: A much larger clone lies a single base off, so this may be a read error. V and J are TRBV30 and TRBJ1-3; maybe TRBD1 (5 bases). The V gene lost 2 bases and the J gene lost 9 bases, with 11 bases spanning the gap. The CDR3 covers 12 residues. CDR1 GTSNPN and CDR2 SVGIG come from the germline V gene (reference sequence). The CDR3 DNA reads TGTGCCTGGAGTCTCCGGGGGTCCACCATATATTTT. The encoded protein is CAWSLRGSTIYF.

The chain employs TRBV2 and TRBJ1-6; possibly TRBD1 for D (6 bases). The ends were cut back, 7 bases at V and 7 bases at J, with 20 bases in the middle. The CDR3 consists of 16 residues. Germline V gene sequence: CDR1 SNHLY, CDR2 FYNNEI. CDR3: CASKTRQVERNSPLHF. The CDR3 region has the DNA TGTGCCAGCAAGACCAGACAGGTGGAAAGGAATTCACCCCTCCACTTT.

Remarks on this clone: The identical CDR3 is also encoded by other nucleotide sequences in the sample. This sequence joins TRBV7-9 and TRBJ2-5; the D call may be TRBD1 or TRBD2 (6 bases each). With 5 bases removed from V and 5 bases from J, the gap between germline ends came to 12 bases. The germline CDR1 and CDR2 sequences are SEHNR and FQNEAQ (reference sequence). The CDR3 length is 13 residues. The CDR3: CASSLGGGETQYF. CDR3 DNA: TGTGCCAGCAGCCTAGGAGGGGGGGAGACCCAGTACTTC.